These T cell receptor beta chains were read from a single sample in a study of CD8 T cells in Susac syndrome. MiXCR was run by TCRdb on the immunoSEQ multiplex PCR reads, yielding one entry per CDR3 protein. The table lists approximately 150,000 distinct CDR3 sequences, over 80% of them singletons, with roughly 0.5% in the top ten. The sample taken for sequencing was CD8+ T cells from PBMCs. The receptors here all came from a human donor with multiple sclerosis. Each CDR3 is given without its conserved first and last residue.

TRBV5-1	TRBJ1-2	ASSLGEGRKMFGYT
TRBV7-3	TRBJ2-1	ASSLTPEGVTGEQF
TRBV5-1	TRBJ1-1	ASSSDSLDLLGAF
TRBV7-9	TRBJ2-1	ASSQTLGQNEQF
TRBV27	TRBJ2-7	ASTRTGGNEQY
TRBV27	TRBJ1-1	ASSFSERTEAF
TRBV20-1	TRBJ1-4	SARGVWGNEKLF
TRBV20-1	TRBJ1-6	SASQGSPLH
TRBV19	TRBJ1-5	ASSTTVDQPQH
TRBV19	TRBJ1-1	AIRGVTEAF
TRBV5-6	TRBJ1-2	ASSQQGYYGYT
TRBV4-1	TRBJ2-1	ASSQEGVNNEQF
TRBV24-1	TRBJ1-2	ATCRGLLFTRGQGLFYGYT
TRBV3-1	TRBJ2-1	ASRGLAGGGEQF
TRBV6-5	TRBJ2-3	ASIYSVGWIADDTQY
TRBV11-2	TRBJ2-1	ASSLIGPNEQF
TRBV12-3/TRBV12-4	TRBJ1-1	ASSGVTVGHTEAF
TRBV24-1	TRBJ2-1	ATSGGGLIGEQS